These 9 T cell receptor beta chains originate from one sample sequenced in a study of vaccination effects on CD4 cells after COVID-19. Which antigens these TCRs recognize remains unknown. Measured with immunoSEQ multiplex PCR; TCRdb has only the in-frame clones, and not every one. The sample contains around 44,000 clones, 76% of which appear only once. Following 10 days of culture, CD4+ T cells were isolated. According to PCR results, the person was infected with SARS-CoV-2 between March and December 2020. BNT162b2 vaccine or mRNA-1273 vaccine was given to participants in two doses. The sequenced sample was CD4+ T cells from PBMCs cultured without peptide, obtained after COVID-19 vaccination. The receptors derive from a human donor who had a prior SARS-CoV-2 infection.

The CDR3 reads CSVLRRNQETQYF. For the CDR3, the DNA is TGCAGCGTTCTTAGGCGCAACCAAGAGACCCAGTACTTC. The V gene is TRBV29-1, the J gene TRBJ2-5; D gene uncertain. The CDR3 length is 13 residues. Germline loops: CDR1 SQVTM, CDR2 ANQGSEA. Trimming cost V 5 bases and J 0 bases, with 10 bases left between them.

This chain connects TRBV7-2 to TRBJ2-7; a possible D gene is TRBD2 (6 bases). The CDR3 contains 18 residues. Trimming removed 4 bases from V and 8 bases from J, with 30 bases in between. CDR1 is SGHTA, CDR2 FQGNSA, per germline. DNA of the CDR3: TGTGCCAGCAGCTACCGTTTGGGCTTCCGGGACTCCCGTCAGCAGCAGTACTTC. It codes for CASSYRLGFRDSRQQQYF.

The J gene is TRBJ2-5, the V gene TRBV7-9; TRBD1 agrees at 10 bases. CDR1 is SEHNR, CDR2 FQNEAQ, per germline (reference sequence). CDR3 length: 17 amino acids. V was pared by 5 bases and J by 4 bases, with 13 bases of the junction left unmatched. The chain's CDR3 is CASSQGSDRGFGETQYF. The CDR3 coding sequence is TGTGCCAGCAGCCAAGGTTCGGACAGGGGGTTCGGAGAGACCCAGTACTTC.

The V gene is TRBV15, the J gene TRBJ2-5; perhaps D is TRBD1 or TRBD2 (6 bases each). The CDR3 contains 11 residues. Germline assignment: CDR1 LNHNV and CDR2 YYDKDF (reference sequence). V lost 4 bases, J lost 9 bases, and 9 bases lay in between. CDR3 protein: CATSKRGAQYF. Here the CDR3 DNA reads TGTGCCACCAGCAAGAGGGGGGCCCAGTACTTC.

This clone has just a few counts. This sequence joins TRBV5-1 and TRBJ1-2, with 7 bases identical to TRBD1. The J segment lost 4 bases and the V segment lost 6 bases, leaving 12 bases of the junction unmatched. This CDR3 contains 15 residues. CDR1 is SGHRS, CDR2 YFSETQ, per germline. For the CDR3, the DNA is TGCGCCAGCAAGGGACAGCCAGGCGAAATCTATGGCTACACCTTC. This encodes CASKGQPGEIYGYTF.

The chain employs TRBV28 and TRBJ1-4; perhaps TRBD1 as D (5 bases). Germline V gene sequence: CDR1 MDHEN, CDR2 SYDVKM. This CDR3 is 14 amino acids long. Trimming removed 7 bases from V and 4 bases from J, with 13 bases in between. CDR3 amino acids: CASNVGGVNEKLFF. As DNA, the CDR3 is TGTGCCAGCAACGTAGGAGGGGTTAATGAAAAACTGTTTTTT.

This clone has a single count. The genes are TRBV4-1 and TRBJ1-4; TRBD1 matches 9 bases. CDR3 size: 17 residues. With V trimmed by 1 base and J by 7 bases, 10 bases remained unmatched. Germline loops: CDR1 MGHRA, CDR2 YSYEKL. The CDR3 bases are TGCGCCAGCAGCCAAGGTATCAACAGGGGGCTGTCTGAAAAACTGTTTTTT. Protein product: CASSQGINRGLSEKLFF.

The chain carries TRBV9 and TRBJ2-5, with unresolved D. Germline CDR1 reads SGDLS; CDR2 reads YYNGEE. The CDR3 is made up of 15 amino acids. The V end lost 2 bases, the J end lost 5 bases, and 16 bases lay between the germline ends. The CDR3 loop reads CASSVLRGLGETQYF. In nucleotides, the CDR3 is TGTGCCAGCAGCGTTCTCCGTGGGCTCGGGGAGACCCAGTACTTC.

This clone was observed a handful of times. The V call is TRBV12-3 or TRBV12-4, the J call TRBJ2-1; the D gene is possibly TRBD1 (6 bases). The CDR3 spans 13 residues. V lost 8 bases and J lost 2, with 10 bases in between. This CDR3 is CASHSGAYNEQFF. In DNA, the CDR3 is TGTGCCAGCCACTCAGGGGCCTACAATGAGCAGTTCTTC.